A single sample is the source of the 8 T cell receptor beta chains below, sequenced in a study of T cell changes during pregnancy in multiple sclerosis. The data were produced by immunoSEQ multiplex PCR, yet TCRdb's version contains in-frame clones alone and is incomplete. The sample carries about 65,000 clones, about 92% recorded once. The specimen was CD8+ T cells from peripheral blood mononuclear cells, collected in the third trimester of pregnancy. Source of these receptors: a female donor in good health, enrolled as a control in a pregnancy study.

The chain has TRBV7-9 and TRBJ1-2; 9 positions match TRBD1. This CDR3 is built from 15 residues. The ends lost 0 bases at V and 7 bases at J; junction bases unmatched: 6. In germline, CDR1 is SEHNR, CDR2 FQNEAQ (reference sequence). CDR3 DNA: TGTGCCAGCAGCTTAGCCGGGACAGGGATTTTTGGCTACACCTTC. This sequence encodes CASSLAGTGIFGYTF.

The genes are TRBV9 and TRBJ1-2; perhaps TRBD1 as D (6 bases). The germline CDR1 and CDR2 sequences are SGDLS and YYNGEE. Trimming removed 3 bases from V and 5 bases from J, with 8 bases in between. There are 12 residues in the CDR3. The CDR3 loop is CASSGTGYGYTF. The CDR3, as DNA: TGTGCCAGCAGCGGCACAGGGTATGGCTACACCTTC.

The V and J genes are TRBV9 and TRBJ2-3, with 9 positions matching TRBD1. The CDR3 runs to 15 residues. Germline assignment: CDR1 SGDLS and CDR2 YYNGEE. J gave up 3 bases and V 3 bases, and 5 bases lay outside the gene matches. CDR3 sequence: CASSGGDRATDTQYF. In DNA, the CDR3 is TGTGCCAGCAGCGGGGGGGACAGGGCGACAGATACGCAGTATTTT.

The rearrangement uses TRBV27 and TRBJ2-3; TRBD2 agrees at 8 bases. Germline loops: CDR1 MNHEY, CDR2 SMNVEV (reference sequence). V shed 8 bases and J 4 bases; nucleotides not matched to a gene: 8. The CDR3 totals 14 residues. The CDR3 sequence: CASCGRGVPDTQYF. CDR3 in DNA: TGTGCCAGCTGTGGGCGGGGGGTCCCAGATACGCAGTATTTT.

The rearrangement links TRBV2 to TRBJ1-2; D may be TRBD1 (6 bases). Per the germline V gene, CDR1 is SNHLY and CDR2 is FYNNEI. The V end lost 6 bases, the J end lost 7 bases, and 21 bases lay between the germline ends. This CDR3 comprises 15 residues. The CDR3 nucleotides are TGTGCCAGCAGGGCGGCCGGGACACCTGTCTCTGGCTACACCTTC. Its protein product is CASRAAGTPVSGYTF.

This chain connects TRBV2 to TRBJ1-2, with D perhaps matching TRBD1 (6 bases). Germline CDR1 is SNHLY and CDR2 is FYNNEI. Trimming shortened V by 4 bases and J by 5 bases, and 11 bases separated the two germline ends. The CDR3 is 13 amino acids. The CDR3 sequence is CASSVAGAYGYTF. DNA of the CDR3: TGTGCCAGCAGTGTGGCGGGGGCTTATGGCTACACCTTC.

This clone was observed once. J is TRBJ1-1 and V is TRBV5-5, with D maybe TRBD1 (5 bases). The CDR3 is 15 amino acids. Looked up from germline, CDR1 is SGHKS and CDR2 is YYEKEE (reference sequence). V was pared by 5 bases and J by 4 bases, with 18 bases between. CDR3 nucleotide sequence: TGTGCCAGCAGGACGTTAGGGGTGGACGGCACTGAAGCTTTCTTT. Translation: CASRTLGVDGTEAFF.

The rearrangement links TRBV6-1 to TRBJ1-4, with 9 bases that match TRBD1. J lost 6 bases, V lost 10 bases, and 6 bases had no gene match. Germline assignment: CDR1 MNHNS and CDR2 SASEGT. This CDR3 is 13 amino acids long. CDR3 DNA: TGTGCCACCGGACAGGGGTGGGATGAAAAACTGTTTTTT. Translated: CATGQGWDEKLFF.